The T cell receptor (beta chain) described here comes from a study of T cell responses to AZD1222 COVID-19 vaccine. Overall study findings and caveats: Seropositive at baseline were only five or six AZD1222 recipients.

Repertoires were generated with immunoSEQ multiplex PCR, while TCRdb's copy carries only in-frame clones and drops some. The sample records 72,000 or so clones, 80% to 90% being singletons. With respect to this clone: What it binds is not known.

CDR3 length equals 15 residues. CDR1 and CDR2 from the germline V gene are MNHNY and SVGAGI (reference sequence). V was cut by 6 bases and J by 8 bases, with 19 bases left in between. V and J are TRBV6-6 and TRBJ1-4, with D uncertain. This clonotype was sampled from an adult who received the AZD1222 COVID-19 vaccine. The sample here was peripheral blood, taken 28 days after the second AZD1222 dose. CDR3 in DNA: TGTGCCAGCAGCTTCCGTGAGGGTGCGATCGAAAAACTGTTTTTT. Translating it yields CASSFREGAIEKLFF.